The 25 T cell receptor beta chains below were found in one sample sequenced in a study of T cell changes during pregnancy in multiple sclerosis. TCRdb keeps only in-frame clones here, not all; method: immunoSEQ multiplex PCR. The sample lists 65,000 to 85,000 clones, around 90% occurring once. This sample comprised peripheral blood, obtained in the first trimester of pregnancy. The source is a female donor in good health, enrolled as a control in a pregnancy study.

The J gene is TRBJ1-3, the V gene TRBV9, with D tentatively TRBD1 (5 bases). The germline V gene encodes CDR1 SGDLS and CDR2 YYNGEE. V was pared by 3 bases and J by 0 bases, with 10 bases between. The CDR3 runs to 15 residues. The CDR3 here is CASSDLGLSGNTIYF. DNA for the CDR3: TGTGCCAGCAGCGACTTGGGGCTCTCTGGAAACACCATATATTTT. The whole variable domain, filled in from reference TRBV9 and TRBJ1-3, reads DSGVTQTPKHLITATGQRVTLRCSPRSGDLSVYWYQQSLDQGLQFLIQYYNGEERAKGNILERFSAQQFPDLHSELNLSSLELGDSALYFCASSDLGLSGNTIYFGEGSWLTVV.

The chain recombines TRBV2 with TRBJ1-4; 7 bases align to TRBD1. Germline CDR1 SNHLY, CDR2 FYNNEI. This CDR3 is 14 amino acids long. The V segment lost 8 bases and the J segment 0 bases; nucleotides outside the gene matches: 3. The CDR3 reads CASRQGTTNEKLFF. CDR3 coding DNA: TGTGCCAGCCGACAGGGAACAACTAATGAAAAACTGTTTTTT.

The CDR3 coding sequence is TGTGCCAGCAGGACCGGGGACAGGGCGAACACTGAAGCTTTCTTT. Its translation is CASRTGDRANTEAFF. The chain employs TRBV6-4 and TRBJ1-1; TRBD1 aligns across 9 bases. This CDR3 is built from 15 residues. CDR1 is MRHNA, CDR2 SNTAGT, per germline. After removal of 6 bases from V and 1 base from J, the junction contained 6 bases not matched to a gene.

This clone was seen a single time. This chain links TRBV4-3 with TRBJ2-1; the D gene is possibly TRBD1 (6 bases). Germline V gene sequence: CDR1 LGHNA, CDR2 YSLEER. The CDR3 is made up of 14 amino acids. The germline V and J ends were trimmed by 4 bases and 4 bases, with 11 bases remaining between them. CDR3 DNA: TGCGCCAGCAGCCGGGTGGACAGTTACAATGAGCAGTTCTTC. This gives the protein CASSRVDSYNEQFF.

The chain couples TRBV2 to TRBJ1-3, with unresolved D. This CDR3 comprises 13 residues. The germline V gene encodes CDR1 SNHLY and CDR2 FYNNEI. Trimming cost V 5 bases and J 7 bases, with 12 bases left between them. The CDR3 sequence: CASSLKVGNTIYF. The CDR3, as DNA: TGTGCCAGCAGTTTAAAGGTCGGGAACACCATATATTTT.

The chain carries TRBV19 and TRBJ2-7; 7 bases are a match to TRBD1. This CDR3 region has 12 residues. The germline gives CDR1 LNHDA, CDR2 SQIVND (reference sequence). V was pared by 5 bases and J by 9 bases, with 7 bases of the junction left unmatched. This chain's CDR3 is CASSERQGWQYF. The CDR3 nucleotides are TGTGCCAGTAGTGAGCGACAGGGTTGGCAGTACTTC.

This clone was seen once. CDR3 region: CASSLSSMQGAFYGYTF. DNA of the CDR3: TGTGCCAGCAGTTTATCGTCCATGCAGGGGGCATTTTATGGCTACACCTTC. The rearrangement links TRBV27 to TRBJ1-2, with 8 bases lining up with TRBD1. Germline CDR1 reads MNHEY; CDR2 reads SMNVEV (reference sequence). Losses at the gene ends were 0 bases for V and 5 bases for J; bases not matched to a gene: 11. The CDR3 has 17 residues.

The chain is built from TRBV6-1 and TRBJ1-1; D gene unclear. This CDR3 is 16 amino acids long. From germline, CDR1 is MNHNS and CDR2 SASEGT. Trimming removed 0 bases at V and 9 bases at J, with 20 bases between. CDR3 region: CASSEARSEPAVKAFF. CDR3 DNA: TGTGCCAGCAGTGAAGCGCGAAGTGAGCCGGCGGTAAAAGCTTTCTTT.

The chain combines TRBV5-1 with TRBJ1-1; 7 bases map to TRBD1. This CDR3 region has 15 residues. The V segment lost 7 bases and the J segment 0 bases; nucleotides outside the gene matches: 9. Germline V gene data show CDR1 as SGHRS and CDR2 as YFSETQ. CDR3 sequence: CASGPGGQMNTEAFF. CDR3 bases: TGCGCCAGCGGACCTGGGGGACAGATGAACACTGAAGCTTTCTTT.

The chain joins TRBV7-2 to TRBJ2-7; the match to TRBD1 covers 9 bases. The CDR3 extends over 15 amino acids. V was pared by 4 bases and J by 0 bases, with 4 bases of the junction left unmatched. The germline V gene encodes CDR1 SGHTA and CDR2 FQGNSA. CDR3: CASSSGQGSSYEQYF. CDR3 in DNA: TGTGCCAGCAGCTCGGGACAGGGCTCCTCCTACGAGCAGTACTTC. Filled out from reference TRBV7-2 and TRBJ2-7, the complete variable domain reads GAGVSQSPSNKVTEKGKDVELRCDPISGHTALYWYRQSLGQGLEFLIYFQGNSAPDKSGLPSDRFSAERTGGSVSTLTIQRTQQEDSAVYLCASSSGQGSSYEQYFGPGTRLTVT.

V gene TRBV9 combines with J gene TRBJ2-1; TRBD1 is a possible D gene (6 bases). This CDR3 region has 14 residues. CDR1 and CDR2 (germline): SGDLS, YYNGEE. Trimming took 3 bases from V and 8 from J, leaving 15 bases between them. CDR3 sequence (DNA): TGTGCCAGCAGCGAGGGGGTCCCAGGGCATGAGCAGTTCTTC. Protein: CASSEGVPGHEQFF.

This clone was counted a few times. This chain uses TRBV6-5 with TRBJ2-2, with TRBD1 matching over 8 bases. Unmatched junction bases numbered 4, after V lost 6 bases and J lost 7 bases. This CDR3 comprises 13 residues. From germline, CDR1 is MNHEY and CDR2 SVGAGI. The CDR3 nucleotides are TGTGCCAGCAGCAGGGGGCGGGACGGGGAGCTGTTTTTT. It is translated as CASSRGRDGELFF.

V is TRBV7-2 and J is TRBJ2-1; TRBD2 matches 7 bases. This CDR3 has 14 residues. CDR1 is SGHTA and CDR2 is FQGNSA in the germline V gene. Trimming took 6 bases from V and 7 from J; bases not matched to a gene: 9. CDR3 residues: CASRTSGNRNEQFF. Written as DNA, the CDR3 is TGTGCCAGCAGGACCAGCGGGAACCGGAATGAGCAGTTCTTC.

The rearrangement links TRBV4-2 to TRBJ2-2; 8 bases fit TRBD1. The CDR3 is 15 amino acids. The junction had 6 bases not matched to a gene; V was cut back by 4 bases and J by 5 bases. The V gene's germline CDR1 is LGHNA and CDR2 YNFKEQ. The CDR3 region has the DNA TGTGCCAGCAGCCCTCACAGGGGGGAGACCGGGGAGCTGTTTTTT. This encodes CASSPHRGETGELFF.

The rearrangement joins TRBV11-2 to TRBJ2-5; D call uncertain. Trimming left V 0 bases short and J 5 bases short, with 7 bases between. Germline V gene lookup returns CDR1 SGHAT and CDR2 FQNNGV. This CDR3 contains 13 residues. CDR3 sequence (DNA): TGTGCCAGCAGCTTAGAGTTGAGGGAGACCCAGTACTTC. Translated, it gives CASSLELRETQYF.

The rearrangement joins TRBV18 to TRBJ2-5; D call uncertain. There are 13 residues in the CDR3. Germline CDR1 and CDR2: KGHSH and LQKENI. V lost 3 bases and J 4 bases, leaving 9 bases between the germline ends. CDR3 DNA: TGTGCCAGCTCACCCCCCAACGGAGAGACCCAGTACTTC. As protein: CASSPPNGETQYF.

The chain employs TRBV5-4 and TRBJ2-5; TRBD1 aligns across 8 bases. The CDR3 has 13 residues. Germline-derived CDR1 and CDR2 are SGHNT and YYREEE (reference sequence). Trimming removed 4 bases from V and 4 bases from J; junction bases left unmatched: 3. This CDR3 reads CASSMTGVETQYF. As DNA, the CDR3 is TGTGCCAGCAGCATGACAGGGGTAGAGACCCAGTACTTC.

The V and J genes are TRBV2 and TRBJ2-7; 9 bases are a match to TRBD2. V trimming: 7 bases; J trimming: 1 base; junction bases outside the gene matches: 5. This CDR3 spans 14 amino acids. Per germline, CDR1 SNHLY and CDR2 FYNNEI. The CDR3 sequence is CASKRLAESYEQYF. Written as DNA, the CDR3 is TGTGCCAGCAAAAGACTAGCGGAATCCTACGAGCAGTACTTC.

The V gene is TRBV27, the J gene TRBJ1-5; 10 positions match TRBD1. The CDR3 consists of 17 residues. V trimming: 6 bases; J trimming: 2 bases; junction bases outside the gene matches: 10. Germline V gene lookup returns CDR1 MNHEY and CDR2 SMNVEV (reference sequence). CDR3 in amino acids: CASSPTGGMRGNQPQHF. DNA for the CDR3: TGTGCCAGCAGCCCGACAGGGGGCATGAGGGGCAATCAGCCCCAGCATTTT.

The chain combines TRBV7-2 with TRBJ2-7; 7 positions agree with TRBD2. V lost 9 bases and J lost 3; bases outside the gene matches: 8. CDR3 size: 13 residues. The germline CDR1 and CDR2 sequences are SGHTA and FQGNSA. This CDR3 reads CASTWGGGYEQYF. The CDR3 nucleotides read TGTGCCAGTACCTGGGGCGGGGGCTACGAGCAGTACTTC.

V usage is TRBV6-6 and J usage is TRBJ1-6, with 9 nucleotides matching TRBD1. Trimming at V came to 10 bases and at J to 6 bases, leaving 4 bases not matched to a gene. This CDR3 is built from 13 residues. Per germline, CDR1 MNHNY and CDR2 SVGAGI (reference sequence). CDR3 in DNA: TGTGCCACCACGGGACAGGGTAATTCACCCCTCCACTTT. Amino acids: CATTGQGNSPLHF.

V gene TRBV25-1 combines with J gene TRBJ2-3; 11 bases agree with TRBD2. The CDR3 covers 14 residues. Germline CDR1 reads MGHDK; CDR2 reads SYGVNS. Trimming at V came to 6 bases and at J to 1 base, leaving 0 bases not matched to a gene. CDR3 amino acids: CASRLAGGTDTQYF. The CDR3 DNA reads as TGTGCCAGCAGACTAGCGGGGGGCACAGATACGCAGTATTTT.

This CDR3 reads CASSLGRGNSPLHF. In nucleotides, the CDR3 is TGTGCCAGCAGCCTGGGCAGGGGGAATTCACCCCTCCACTTT. V usage is TRBV7-9 and J usage is TRBJ1-6; 7 bases align to TRBD1. The J segment lost 7 bases and the V segment lost 5 bases, leaving 5 bases of the junction unmatched. Germline CDR1 and CDR2: SEHNR and FQNEAQ (reference sequence). This CDR3 spans 14 amino acids.

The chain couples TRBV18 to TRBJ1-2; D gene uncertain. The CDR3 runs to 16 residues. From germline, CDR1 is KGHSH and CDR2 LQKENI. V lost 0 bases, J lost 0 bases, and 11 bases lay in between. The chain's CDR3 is CASSPPGDRANYGYTF. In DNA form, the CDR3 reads TGTGCCAGCTCACCACCGGGCGACCGAGCTAACTATGGCTACACCTTC. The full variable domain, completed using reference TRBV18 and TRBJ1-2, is NAGVMQNPRHLVRRRGQEARLRCSPMKGHSHVYWYRQLPEEGLKFMVYLQKENIIDESGMPKERFSAEFPKEGPSILRIQQVVRGDSAAYFCASSPPGDRANYGYTFGSGTRLTVV.

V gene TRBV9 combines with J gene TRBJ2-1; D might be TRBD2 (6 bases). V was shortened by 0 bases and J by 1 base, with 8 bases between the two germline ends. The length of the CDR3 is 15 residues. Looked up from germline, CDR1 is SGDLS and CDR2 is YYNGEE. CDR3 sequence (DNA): TGTGCCAGCAGCGTAGGGACTACATCCTACAATGAGCAGTTCTTC. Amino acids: CASSVGTTSYNEQFF.